This T cell receptor (beta chain) came from a study of blood T cell repertoires in COVID-19. Study context: Donors in the United States, Italy and Spain gave samples during acute or convalescent COVID-19. From T cells, B-cell-depleted T cells, or PBMCs came the material, which was cDNA or gDNA.

CDR1 MNHNY and CDR2 SVGAGI come from the germline V gene (reference sequence). The CDR3 runs to 13 residues. V lost 7 bases to trimming and J lost 2 bases, with 12 bases between them. Original handling: Reference gene primer amplification gave nucleated cell count estimates. The repertoire was sequenced with immunoSEQ multiplex PCR; TCRdb's copy has only in-frame clones and lacks some. V, J and clone size were drawn from that table, and D and trimming were deduced from the DNA. This sample yields 150,000 to 200,000 clones, of which 70% to 80% are seen a single time; about 13% belongs to the top ten. This clone was picked up many times.

Sequenced input: peripheral blood. The chain links TRBV6-6 to TRBJ2-7; D perhaps matches TRBD1 (6 bases). The source is a man in his fifties who had recovered from COVID-19. The CDR3 DNA is TGTGCCAGCATGGTGGACAGCACCTACGAGCAGTACTTC. This translates into CASMVDSTYEQYF.